This T cell receptor (beta chain) derives from a study of CD8 T cells in Susac syndrome. Study outcomes and limitations: By the study's own acknowledgment, its TCR sequencing and HLA analysis included relatively few individuals.

Turning to this clonotype: Antigen specificity is unknown.

A quantity of about 0.5 to 1 ug RNA underwent reverse transcription using random hexamers. MiXCR was run by TCRdb on the immunoSEQ multiplex PCR reads, yielding one entry per CDR3 protein. The sample holds around 80,000 distinct CDR3 sequences, roughly 91% seen once. Material: CD8+ T cells from PBMCs. The TCR sequence derives from a human donor with multiple sclerosis.

CDR3 in DNA: TGCGCCAGCAGCCAAGATACGCCTCTTCAGCGCACAGATACGCAGTATTTT. Residues: CASSQDTPLQRTDTQYF. This rearrangement joins TRBV4-1 to TRBJ2-3, with D unresolved. The CDR3 has 17 amino acids. Trimming took off 0 bases at V and 1 base at J, with 14 bases between the two ends. CDR1 and CDR2 from the germline V gene are MGHRA and YSYEKL.